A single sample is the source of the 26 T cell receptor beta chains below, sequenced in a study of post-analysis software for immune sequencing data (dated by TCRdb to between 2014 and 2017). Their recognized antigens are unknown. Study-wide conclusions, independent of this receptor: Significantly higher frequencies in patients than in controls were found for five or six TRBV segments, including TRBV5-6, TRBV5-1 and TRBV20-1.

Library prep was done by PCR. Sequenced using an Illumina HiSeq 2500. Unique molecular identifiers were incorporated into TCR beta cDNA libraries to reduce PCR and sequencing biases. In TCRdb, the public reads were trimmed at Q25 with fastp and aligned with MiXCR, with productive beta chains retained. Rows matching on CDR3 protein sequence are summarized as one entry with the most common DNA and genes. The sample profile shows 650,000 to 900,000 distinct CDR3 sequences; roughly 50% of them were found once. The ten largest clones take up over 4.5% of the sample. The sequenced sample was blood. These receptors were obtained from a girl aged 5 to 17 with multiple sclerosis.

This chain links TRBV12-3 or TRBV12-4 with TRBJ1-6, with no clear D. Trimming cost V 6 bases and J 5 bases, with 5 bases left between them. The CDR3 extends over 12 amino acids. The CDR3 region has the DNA TGTGCCAGCAGGCAACATAATTCACCCCTCCACTTT. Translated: CASRQHNSPLHF.

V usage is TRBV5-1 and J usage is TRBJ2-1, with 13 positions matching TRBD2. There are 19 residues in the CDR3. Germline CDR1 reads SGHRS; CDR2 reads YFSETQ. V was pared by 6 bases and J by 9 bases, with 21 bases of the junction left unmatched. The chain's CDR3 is CASTPPGLAGQQDASEQFF. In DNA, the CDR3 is TGCGCCAGCACCCCACCGGGACTAGCGGGACAACAAGACGCGAGTGAGCAGTTCTTC.

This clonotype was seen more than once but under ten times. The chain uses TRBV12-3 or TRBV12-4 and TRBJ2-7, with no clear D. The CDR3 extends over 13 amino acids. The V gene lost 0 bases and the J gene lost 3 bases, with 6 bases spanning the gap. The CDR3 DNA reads TGTGCCAGCAGTTTAGCGGGTCACTACGAGCAGTACTTC. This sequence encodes CASSLAGHYEQYF.

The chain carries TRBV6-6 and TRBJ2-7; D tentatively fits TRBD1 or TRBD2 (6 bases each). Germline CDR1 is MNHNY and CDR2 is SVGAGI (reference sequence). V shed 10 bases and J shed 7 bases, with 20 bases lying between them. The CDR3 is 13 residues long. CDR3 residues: CATKGEAYNEQYF. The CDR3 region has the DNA TGTGCCACAAAGGGGGAGGCCTACAATGAGCAGTACTTC.

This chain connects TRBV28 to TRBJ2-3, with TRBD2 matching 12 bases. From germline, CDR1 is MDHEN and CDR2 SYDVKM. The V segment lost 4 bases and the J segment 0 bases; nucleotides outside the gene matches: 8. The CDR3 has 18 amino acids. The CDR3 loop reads CASSSPGLAGGSTDTQYF. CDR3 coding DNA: TGTGCCAGCAGTTCCCCCGGTCTAGCGGGGGGGAGCACAGATACGCAGTATTTT.

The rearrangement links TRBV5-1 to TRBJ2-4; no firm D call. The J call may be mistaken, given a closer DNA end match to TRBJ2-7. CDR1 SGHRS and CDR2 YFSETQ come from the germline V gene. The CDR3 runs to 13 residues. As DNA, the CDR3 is TGCGCCAGCAGCTGGGATGTCAGCTACGAGCAGTACTTC. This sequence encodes CASSWDVSYEQYF.

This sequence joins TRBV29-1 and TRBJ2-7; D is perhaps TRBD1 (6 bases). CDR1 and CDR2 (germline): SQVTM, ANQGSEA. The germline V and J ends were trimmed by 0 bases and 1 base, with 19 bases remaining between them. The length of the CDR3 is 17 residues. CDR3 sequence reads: CSVEDILLDRLSYEQYF. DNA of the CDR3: TGCAGCGTTGAAGATATCCTCCTCGACAGGCTATCCTACGAGCAGTACTTC.

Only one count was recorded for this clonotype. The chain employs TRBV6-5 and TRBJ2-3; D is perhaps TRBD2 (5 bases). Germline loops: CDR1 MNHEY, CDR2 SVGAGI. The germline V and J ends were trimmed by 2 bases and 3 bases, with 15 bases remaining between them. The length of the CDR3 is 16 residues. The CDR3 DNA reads TGTGCCAGCAGTTACGGTCCGGGCCGGGATACAGATACGCAGTATTTT. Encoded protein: CASSYGPGRDTDTQYF.

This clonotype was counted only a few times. The chain's CDR3 is CASSVGQNNEQFF. As DNA, the CDR3 is TGTGCCAGCAGTGTTGGACAGAACAATGAGCAGTTCTTC. V usage is TRBV6-4 and J usage is TRBJ2-1; tentative D call: TRBD1 (6 bases). The CDR3 covers 13 residues. With 4 bases removed from V and 5 bases from J, the gap between germline ends came to 9 bases. Germline assignment: CDR1 MRHNA and CDR2 SNTAGT.

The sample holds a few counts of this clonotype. This CDR3 reads CASSTRDSFGSKNIQYF. The CDR3 coding sequence is TGTGCCAGCAGTACCCGGGACAGCTTCGGGTCCAAAAACATTCAGTACTTC. The rearrangement uses TRBV6-1 and TRBJ2-4; 7 nucleotides agree with TRBD1. The CDR3 consists of 17 residues. Trimming at V came to 5 bases and at J to 2 bases, leaving 12 bases not matched to a gene. CDR1 MNHNS and CDR2 SASEGT come from the germline V gene.

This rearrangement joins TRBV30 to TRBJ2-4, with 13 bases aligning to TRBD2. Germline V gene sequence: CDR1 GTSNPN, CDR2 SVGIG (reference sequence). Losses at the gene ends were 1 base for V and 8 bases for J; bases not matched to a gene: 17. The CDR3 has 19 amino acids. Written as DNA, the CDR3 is TGTGCCTGGAGTGCCCCCCCTAGAGGGACTAGCGGGACCAGGTACATTCAGTACTTC. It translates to CAWSAPPRGTSGTRYIQYF.

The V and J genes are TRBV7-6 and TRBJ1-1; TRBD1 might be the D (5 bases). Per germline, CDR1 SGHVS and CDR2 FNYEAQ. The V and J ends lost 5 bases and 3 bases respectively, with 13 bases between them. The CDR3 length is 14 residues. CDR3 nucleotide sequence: TGTGCCAGCAGCCCCCGGGGCTGGGACACTGAAGCTTTCTTT. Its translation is CASSPRGWDTEAFF. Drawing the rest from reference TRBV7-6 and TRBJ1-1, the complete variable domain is GAGVSQSPRYKVTKRGQDVALRCDPISGHVSLYWYRQALGQGPEFLTYFNYEAQQDKSGLPNDRFSAERPEGSISTLTIQRTEQRDSAMYRCASSPRGWDTEAFFGQGTRLTVV.

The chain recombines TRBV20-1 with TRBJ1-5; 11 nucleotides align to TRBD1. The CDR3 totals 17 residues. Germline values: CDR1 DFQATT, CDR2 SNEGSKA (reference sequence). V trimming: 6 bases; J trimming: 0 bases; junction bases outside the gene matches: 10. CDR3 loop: CSADGTGGSGSNQPQHF. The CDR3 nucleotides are TGCAGTGCGGACGGGACAGGGGGTTCGGGTAGCAATCAGCCCCAGCATTTT.

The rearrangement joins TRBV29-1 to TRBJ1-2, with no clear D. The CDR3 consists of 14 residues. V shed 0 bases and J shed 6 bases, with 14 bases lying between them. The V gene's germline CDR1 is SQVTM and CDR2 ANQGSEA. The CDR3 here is CSVEDPLGLNGYTF. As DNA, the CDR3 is TGCAGCGTTGAAGATCCATTAGGACTCAATGGCTACACCTTC.

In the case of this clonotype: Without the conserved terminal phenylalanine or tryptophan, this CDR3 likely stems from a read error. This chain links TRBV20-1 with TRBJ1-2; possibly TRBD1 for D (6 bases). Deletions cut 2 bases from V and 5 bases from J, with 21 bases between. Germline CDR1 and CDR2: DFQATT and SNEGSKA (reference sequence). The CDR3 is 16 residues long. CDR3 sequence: CSARISPDRLSYGYTC. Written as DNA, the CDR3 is TGCAGTGCTAGAATTTCGCCCGACAGGCTCTCATATGGCTACACCTGC.

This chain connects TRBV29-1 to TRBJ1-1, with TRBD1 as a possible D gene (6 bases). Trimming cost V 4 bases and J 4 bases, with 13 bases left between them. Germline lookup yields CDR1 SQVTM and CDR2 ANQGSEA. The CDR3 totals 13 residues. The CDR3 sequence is CSVVGGGVTEAFF. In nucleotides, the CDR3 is TGCAGCGTTGTAGGGGGAGGGGTCACTGAAGCTTTCTTT. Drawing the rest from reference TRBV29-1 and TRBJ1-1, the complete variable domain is SAVISQKPSRDICQRGTSLTIQCQVDSQVTMMFWYRQQPGQSLTLIATANQGSEATYESGFVIDKFPISRPNLTFSTLTVSNMSPEDSSIYLCSVVGGGVTEAFFGQGTRLTVV.

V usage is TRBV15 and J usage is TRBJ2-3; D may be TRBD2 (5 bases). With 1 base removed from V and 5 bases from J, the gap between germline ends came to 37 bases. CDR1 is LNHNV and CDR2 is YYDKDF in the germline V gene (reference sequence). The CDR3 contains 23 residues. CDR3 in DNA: TGTGCCACCAGCAGAGTAGCGTTTCGGGTAGGGTGGTTGAGGGCGGTAGGTAGAGATACGCAGTATTTT. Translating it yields CATSRVAFRVGWLRAVGRDTQYF. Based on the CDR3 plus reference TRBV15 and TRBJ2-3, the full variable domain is DAMVIQNPRYQVTQFGKPVTLSCSQTLNHNVMYWYQQKSSQAPKLLFHYYDKDFNNEADTPDNFQSRRPNTSFCFLDIRSPGLGDTAMYLCATSRVAFRVGWLRAVGRDTQYFGPGTRLTVL.

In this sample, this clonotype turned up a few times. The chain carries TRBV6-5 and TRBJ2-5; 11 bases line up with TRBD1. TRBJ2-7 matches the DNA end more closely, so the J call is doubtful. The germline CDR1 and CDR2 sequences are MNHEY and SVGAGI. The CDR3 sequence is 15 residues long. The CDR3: CASSYGTGTGGEQYF. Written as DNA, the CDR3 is TGTGCCAGCAGTTACGGGACCGGGACAGGGGGCGAGCAGTACTTC.

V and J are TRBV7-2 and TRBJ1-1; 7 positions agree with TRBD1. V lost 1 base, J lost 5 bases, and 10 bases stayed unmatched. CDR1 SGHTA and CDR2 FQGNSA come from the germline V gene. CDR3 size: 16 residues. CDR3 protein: CASSLVPEGATTEAFF. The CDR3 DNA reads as TGTGCCAGCAGCTTAGTTCCGGAGGGGGCCACAACTGAAGCTTTCTTT.

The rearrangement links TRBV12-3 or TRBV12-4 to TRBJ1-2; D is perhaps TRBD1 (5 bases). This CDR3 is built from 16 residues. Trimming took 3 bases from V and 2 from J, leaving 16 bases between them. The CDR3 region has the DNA TGTGCCAGCAGTTTTGAGGCCCGCAGGGTCAACTATGGCTACACCTTC. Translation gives CASSFEARRVNYGYTF.

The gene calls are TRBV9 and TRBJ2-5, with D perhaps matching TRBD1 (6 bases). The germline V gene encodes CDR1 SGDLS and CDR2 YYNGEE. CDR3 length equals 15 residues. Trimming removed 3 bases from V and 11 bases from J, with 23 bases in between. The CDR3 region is CASSAHAGVAKEQYF. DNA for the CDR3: TGTGCCAGCAGCGCCCACGCAGGGGTGGCTAAGGAGCAGTACTTC.

The CDR3 reads CASRGSGGHEQYF. The CDR3 nucleotides are TGTGCCAGCAGGGGAAGCGGGGGCCACGAGCAGTACTTC. This rearrangement joins TRBV11-2 to TRBJ2-4; 8 bases map to TRBD2. The assigned J gene may be wrong: the sequence end matches TRBJ2-7 better. Germline values: CDR1 SGHAT, CDR2 FQNNGV. The CDR3 is made up of 13 amino acids.

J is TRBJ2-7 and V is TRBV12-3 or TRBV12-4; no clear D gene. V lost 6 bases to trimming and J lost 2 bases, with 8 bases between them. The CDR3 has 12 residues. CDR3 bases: TGTGCCAGCAGCTCTGAGCCCTACGAGCAGTACTTC. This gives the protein CASSSEPYEQYF.

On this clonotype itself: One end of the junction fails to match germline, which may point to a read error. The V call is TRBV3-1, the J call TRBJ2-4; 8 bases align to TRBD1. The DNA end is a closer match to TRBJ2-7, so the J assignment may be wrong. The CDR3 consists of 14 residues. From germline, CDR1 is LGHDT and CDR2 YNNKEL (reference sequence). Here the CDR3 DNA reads TGTGCCAGCAGCCAAGCAGGGGGCTCCCACGAGCAGTACTTC. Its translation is CASSQAGGSHEQYF.

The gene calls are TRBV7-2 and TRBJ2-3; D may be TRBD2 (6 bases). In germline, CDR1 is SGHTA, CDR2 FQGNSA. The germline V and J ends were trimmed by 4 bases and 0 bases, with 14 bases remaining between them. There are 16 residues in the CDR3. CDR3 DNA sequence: TGTGCCAGCAGCTGGGACGGGAGAGGGAGCACAGATACGCAGTATTTT. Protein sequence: CASSWDGRGSTDTQYF.

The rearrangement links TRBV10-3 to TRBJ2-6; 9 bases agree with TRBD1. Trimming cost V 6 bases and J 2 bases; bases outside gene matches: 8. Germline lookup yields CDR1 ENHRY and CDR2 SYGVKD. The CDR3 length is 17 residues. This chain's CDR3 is CAIRAGTGPTGANVLTF. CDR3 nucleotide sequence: TGTGCCATCAGGGCCGGGACAGGGCCAACTGGGGCCAACGTCCTGACTTTC.